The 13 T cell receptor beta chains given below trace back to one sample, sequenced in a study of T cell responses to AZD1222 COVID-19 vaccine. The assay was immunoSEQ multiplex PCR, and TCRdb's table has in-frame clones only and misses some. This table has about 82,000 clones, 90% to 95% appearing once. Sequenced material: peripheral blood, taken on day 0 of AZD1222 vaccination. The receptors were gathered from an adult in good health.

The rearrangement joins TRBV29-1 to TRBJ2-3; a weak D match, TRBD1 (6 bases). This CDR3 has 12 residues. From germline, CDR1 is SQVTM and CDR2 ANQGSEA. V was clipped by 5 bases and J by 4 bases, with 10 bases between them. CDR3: CSVRGGPDTQYF. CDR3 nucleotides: TGCAGCGTTCGAGGGGGTCCAGATACGCAGTATTTT.

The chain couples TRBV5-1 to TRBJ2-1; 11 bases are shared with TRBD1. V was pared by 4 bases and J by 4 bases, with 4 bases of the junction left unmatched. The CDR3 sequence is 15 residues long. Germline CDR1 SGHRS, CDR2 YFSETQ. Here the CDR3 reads CASSLGQGVYNEQFF. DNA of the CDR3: TGCGCCAGCAGCCTGGGACAGGGGGTGTACAATGAGCAGTTCTTC.

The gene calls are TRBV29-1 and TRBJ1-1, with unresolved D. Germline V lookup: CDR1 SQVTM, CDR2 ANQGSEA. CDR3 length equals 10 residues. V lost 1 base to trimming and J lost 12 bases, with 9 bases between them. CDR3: CSVEVGISFF. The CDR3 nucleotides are TGCAGCGTTGAAGTGGGAATTTCTTTCTTT. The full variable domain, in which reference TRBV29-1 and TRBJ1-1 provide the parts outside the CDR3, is SAVISQKPSRDICQRGTSLTIQCQVDSQVTMMFWYRQQPGQSLTLIATANQGSEATYESGFVIDKFPISRPNLTFSTLTVSNMSPEDSSIYLCSVEVGISFFGQGTRLTVV.

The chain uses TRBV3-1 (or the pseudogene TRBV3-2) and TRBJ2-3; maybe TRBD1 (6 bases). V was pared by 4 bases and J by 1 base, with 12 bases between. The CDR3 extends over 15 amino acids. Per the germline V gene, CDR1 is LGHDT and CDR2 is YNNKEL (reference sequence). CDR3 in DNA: TGTGCCAGCAGCCGCCAGAACAGGGGCACAGATACGCAGTATTTT. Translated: CASSRQNRGTDTQYF.

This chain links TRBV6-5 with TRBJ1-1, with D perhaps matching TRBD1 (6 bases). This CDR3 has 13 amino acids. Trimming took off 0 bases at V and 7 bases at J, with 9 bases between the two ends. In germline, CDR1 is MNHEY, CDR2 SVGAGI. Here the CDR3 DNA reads TGTGCCAGCAGTTACTCTATCAGGGGTGAAGCTTTCTTT. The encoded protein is CASSYSIRGEAFF.

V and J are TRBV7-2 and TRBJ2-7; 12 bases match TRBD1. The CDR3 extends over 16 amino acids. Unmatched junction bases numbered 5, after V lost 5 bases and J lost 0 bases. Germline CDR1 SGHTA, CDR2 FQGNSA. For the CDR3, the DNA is TGTGCCAGCAGCCCAGGGACAGGGGGCTTCTCCTACGAGCAGTACTTC. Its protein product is CASSPGTGGFSYEQYF.

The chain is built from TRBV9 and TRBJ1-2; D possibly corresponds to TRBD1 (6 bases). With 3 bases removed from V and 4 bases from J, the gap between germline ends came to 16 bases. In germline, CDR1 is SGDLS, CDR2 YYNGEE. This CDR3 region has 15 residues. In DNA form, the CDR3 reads TGTGCCAGCAGCGCACGACAGGCTTTGGGCTATGGCTACACCTTC. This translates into CASSARQALGYGYTF. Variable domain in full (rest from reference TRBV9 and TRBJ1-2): DSGVTQTPKHLITATGQRVTLRCSPRSGDLSVYWYQQSLDQGLQFLIQYYNGEERAKGNILERFSAQQFPDLHSELNLSSLELGDSALYFCASSARQALGYGYTFGSGTRLTVV.

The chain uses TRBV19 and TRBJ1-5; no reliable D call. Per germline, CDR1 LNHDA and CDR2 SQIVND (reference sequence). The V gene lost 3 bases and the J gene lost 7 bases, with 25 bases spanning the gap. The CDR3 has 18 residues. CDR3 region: CASSMAMMGPGKRQPQHF. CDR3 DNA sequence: TGTGCCAGTAGTATGGCTATGATGGGCCCCGGGAAGAGGCAGCCCCAGCATTTT.

Here the CDR3 reads CASRPGQARYEQYF. The DNA of the CDR3 is TGTGCCAGTAGGCCGGGACAGGCCCGCTACGAGCAGTACTTC. This chain connects TRBV19 to TRBJ2-7; 8 bases match TRBD1. With V trimmed by 6 bases and J by 3 bases, 7 bases remained unmatched. Germline V gene data show CDR1 as LNHDA and CDR2 as SQIVND (reference sequence). The CDR3 totals 14 residues.

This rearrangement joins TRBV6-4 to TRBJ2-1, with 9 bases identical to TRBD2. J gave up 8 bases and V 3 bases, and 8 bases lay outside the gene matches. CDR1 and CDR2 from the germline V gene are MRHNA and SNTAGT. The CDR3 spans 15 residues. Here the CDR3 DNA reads TGTGCCAGCAGTGAGGGTAGCGGGGGTGGTGATGAGCAGTTCTTC. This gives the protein CASSEGSGGGDEQFF.

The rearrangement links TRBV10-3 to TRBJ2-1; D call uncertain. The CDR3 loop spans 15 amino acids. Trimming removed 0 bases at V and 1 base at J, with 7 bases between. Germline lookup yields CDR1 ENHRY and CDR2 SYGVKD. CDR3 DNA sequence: TGTGCCATCAGTGAGTCCACGGGTTCCTACAATGAGCAGTTCTTC. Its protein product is CAISESTGSYNEQFF.

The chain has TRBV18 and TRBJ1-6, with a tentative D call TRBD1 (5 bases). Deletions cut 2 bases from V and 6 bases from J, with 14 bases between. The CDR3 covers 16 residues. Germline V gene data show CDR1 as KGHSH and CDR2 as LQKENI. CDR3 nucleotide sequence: TGTGCCAGCTCACCATACGGACAAGGGATTAATTCACCCCTCCACTTT. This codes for CASSPYGQGINSPLHF. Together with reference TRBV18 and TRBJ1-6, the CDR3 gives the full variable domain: NAGVMQNPRHLVRRRGQEARLRCSPMKGHSHVYWYRQLPEEGLKFMVYLQKENIIDESGMPKERFSAEFPKEGPSILRIQQVVRGDSAAYFCASSPYGQGINSPLHFGNGTRLTVT.

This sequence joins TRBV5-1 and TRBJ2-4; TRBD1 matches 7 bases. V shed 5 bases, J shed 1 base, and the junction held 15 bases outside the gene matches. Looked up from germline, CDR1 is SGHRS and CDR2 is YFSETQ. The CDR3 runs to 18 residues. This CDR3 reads CASSKFGTTQGAKNIQYF. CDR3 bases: TGCGCCAGCAGTAAATTCGGCACCACACAGGGGGCCAAAAACATTCAGTACTTC. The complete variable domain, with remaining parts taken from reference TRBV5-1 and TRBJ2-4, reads KAGVTQTPRYLIKTRGQQVTLSCSPISGHRSVSWYQQTPGQGLQFLFEYFSETQRNKGNFPGRFSGRQFSNSRSEMNVSTLELGDSALYLCASSKFGTTQGAKNIQYFGAGTRLSVL.